Listed below are T cell receptor beta chains from one sample, sequenced in a study of T cell responses to AZD1222 COVID-19 vaccine. Profiled with immunoSEQ multiplex PCR; TCRdb holds only in-frame clones, not every one. The table includes 100,000 to 150,000 clones, 75% to 90% detected once. The sample was peripheral blood, taken on day 0 of MenACWY control vaccination. All receptors derive from an adult in good health. CDR3s include the opening cysteine and the closing phenylalanine or tryptophan. The order of the fields is D gene, clone size, V gene, J gene, CDR3 protein, CDR3 DNA. D genes are given only for firm matches. Size is omitted from some rows. Given values are once, few, many or a class for expanded clones.

-,-,TRBV6-5,TRBJ1-3,CASSLAGSFGNTIYF,TGTGCCAGCAGTTTGGCAGGGTCTTTTGGAAACACCATATATTTT
-,-,TRBV11-3,TRBJ1-4,CASSEVSRAFF,TGTGCCAGCAGTGAGGTAAGTAGAGCTTTTTTT
-,-,TRBV11-3,TRBJ1-1,CASSSDRGAITEAFF,TGTGCCAGCAGCTCAGATCGGGGGGCGATCACTGAAGCTTTCTTT
-,-,TRBV27,TRBJ1-5,CASSLTAQTTQHF,TGTGCCAGCAGTTTAACTGCCCAGACGACCCAGCATTTT
TRBD1,-,TRBV7-9,TRBJ2-5,CASSFSWDREWETQYF,TGTGCCAGCAGCTTTAGCTGGGACAGGGAATGGGAGACCCAGTACTTC
-,once,TRBV9,TRBJ2-1,CASSVQGETYNEQFF,TGTGCCAGCAGCGTACAAGGGGAAACCTACAATGAGCAGTTCTTC
-,-,TRBV6-5,TRBJ1-2,CASTQSRDNYGYTF,TGTGCCAGCACCCAGTCCAGGGACAACTATGGCTACACCTTC
-,once,TRBV12-3/TRBV12-4,TRBJ1-2,CASSSQTLSGYTF,TGTGCCAGCAGTTCTCAGACCCTGTCTGGCTACACCTTC
TRBD1,-,TRBV5-6,TRBJ1-5,CASSWGQGRDQPQHF,TGTGCCAGCAGCTGGGGACAGGGGAGGGATCAGCCCCAGCATTTT
-,-,TRBV5-4,TRBJ2-3,CASSLGSTDTQYF,TGTGCCAGCAGCTTGGGTAGCACGGATACGCAGTATTTT
-,once,TRBV7-2,TRBJ1-2,CASSLSSIARGYTF,TGTGCCAGCAGCTTATCCTCCATCGCCCGGGGGTACACCTTC
-,-,TRBV5-1,TRBJ1-1,CASSLAYGVVTEAFF,TGCGCCAGCAGCTTGGCTTACGGGGTTGTCACTGAAGCTTTCTTT
TRBD2,-,TRBV18,TRBJ2-1,CASSPAGLSGKLKFF,TGTGCCAGCTCACCAGCCGGGCTCAGCGGGAAGTTAAAGTTCTTC
-,-,TRBV7-2,TRBJ2-2,CASSYPTENTGELFF,TGTGCCAGCAGCTACCCGACAGAAAACACCGGGGAGCTGTTTTTT
TRBD2,-,TRBV24-1,TRBJ2-1,CATSDPLAGVRSSYNEQFF,TGTGCCACCAGTGATCCTCTAGCGGGAGTGAGGAGCTCCTACAATGAGCAGTTCTTC
TRBD2,-,TRBV4-1,TRBJ2-1,CASSQASGWGRADNEQFF,TGCGCCAGCAGCCAAGCATCCGGGTGGGGGAGGGCCGACAATGAGCAGTTCTTC
TRBD1,-,TRBV6-4,TRBJ2-1,CASSQDRSSYNEQFF,TGTGCCAGCAGCCAGGACAGGAGCTCCTACAATGAGCAGTTCTTC
TRBD2,-,TRBV15,TRBJ2-7,CATSRGGTSYEQYF,TGTGCCACCAGCAGAGGGGGGACTAGCTACGAGCAGTACTTC
-,-,TRBV19,TRBJ1-2,CASSVDAGDPYGYTF,TGTGCCAGTAGTGTCGATGCGGGGGACCCCTATGGCTACACCTTC
-,-,TRBV30,TRBJ2-7,CAWSVRHPYEQYF,TGTGCCTGGAGTGTACGTCACCCCTACGAGCAGTACTTC
TRBD2,-,TRBV9,TRBJ2-1,CASMVRGQLAGESNEQFF,TGTGCCAGCATGGTCCGGGGCCAACTAGCGGGAGAGTCCAATGAGCAGTTCTTC
-,-,TRBV6-1,TRBJ1-2,CASSEARVYNYGYTF,TGTGCCAGCAGTGAAGCCAGGGTCTATAACTATGGCTACACCTTC
-,-,TRBV7-3,TRBJ2-1,CASSLLAGSNEQFF,TGTGCCAGCAGCCTTCTCGCGGGGAGCAATGAGCAGTTCTTC
-,-,TRBV11-3,TRBJ1-5,CASSLVHYSNQPQHF,TGTGCCAGCAGCTTAGTACACTATAGCAATCAGCCCCAGCATTTT
TRBD2,-,TRBV18,TRBJ2-7,CASSPTGLAGGRSYEQYF,TGTGCCAGCTCACCAACGGGACTAGCGGGAGGACGCTCCTACGAGCAGTACTTC